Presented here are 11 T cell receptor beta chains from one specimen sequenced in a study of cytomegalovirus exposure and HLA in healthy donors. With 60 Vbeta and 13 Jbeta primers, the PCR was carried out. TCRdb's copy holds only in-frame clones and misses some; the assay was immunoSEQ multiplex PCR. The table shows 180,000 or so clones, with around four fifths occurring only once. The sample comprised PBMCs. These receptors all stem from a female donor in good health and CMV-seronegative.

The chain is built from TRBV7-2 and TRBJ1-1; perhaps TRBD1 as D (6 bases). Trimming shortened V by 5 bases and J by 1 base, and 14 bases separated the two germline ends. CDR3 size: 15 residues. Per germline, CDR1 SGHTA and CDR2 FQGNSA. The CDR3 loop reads CASSPPQGGNTEAFF. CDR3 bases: TGTGCCAGCAGCCCACCACAAGGGGGGAACACTGAAGCTTTCTTT.

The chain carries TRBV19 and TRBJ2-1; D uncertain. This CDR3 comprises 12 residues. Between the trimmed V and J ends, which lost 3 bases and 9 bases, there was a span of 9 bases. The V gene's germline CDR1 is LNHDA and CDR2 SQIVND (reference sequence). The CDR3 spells CASSIGIFEQFF. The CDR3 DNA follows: TGTGCCAGTAGTATCGGTATATTTGAGCAGTTCTTC.

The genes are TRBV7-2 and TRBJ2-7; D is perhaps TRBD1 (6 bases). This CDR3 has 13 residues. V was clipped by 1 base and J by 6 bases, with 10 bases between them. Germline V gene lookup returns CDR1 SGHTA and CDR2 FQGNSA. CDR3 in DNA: TGTGCCAGCAGCTTAGTGGGCAGGGGCGAGCAGTACTTC. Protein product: CASSLVGRGEQYF.

The CDR3, as DNA: TGTGCCAGCAGCTTAGTAGCCGAGCAGTACTTC. Translating it yields CASSLVAEQYF. The genes are TRBV7-8 and TRBJ2-7; no definite D call. V was shortened by 1 base and J by 6 bases, with 4 bases between the two germline ends. The CDR3 covers 11 residues. Germline values: CDR1 SGHVS, CDR2 FQNEAQ.

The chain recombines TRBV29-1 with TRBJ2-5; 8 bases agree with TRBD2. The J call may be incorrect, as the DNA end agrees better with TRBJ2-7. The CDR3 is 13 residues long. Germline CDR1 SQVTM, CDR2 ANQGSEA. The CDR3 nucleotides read TGCAGCGCCTCAGCGGGAGAAAGGTACGAGCAGTACTTC. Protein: CSASAGERYEQYF.

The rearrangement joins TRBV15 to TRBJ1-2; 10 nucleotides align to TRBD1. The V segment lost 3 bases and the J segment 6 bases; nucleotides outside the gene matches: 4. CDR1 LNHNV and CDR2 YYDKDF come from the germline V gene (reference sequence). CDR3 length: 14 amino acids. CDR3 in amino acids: CATSRAGTGDGYTF. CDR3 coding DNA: TGTGCCACCAGCAGGGCCGGGACAGGGGATGGCTACACCTTC.

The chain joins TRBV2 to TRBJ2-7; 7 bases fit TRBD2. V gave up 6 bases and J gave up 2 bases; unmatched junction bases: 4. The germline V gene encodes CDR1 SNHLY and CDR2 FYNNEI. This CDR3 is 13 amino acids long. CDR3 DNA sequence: TGTGCCAGCAGGGCAGGGAGGGCCTACGAGCAGTACTTC. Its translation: CASRAGRAYEQYF.

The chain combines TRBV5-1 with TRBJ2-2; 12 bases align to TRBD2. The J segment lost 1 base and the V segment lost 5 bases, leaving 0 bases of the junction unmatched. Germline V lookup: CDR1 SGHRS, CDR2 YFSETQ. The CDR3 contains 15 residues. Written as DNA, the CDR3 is TGCGCCAGCAGGGGACTAGCGGGGAACACCGGGGAGCTGTTTTTT. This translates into CASRGLAGNTGELFF. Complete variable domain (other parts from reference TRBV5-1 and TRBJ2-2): KAGVTQTPRYLIKTRGQQVTLSCSPISGHRSVSWYQQTPGQGLQFLFEYFSETQRNKGNFPGRFSGRQFSNSRSEMNVSTLELGDSALYLCASRGLAGNTGELFFGEGSRLTVL.

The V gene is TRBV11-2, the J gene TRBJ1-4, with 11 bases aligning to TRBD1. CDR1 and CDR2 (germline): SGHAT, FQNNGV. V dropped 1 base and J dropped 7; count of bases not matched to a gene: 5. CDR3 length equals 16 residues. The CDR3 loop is CASSLGTGGRGEKLFF. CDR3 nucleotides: TGTGCCAGCAGCTTAGGGACAGGGGGCCGCGGTGAAAAACTGTTTTTT. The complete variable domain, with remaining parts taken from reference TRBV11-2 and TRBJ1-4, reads EAGVAQSPRYKIIEKRQSVAFWCNPISGHATLYWYQQILGQGPKLLIQFQNNGVVDDSQLPKDRFSAERLKGVDSTLKIQPAKLEDSAVYLCASSLGTGGRGEKLFFGSGTQLSVL.

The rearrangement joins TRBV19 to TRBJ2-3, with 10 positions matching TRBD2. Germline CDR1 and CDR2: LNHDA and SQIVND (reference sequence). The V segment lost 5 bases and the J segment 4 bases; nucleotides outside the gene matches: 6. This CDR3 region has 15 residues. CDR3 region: CASSSGTSEADTQYF. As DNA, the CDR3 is TGTGCCAGTAGTTCCGGGACTAGCGAGGCAGATACGCAGTATTTT.

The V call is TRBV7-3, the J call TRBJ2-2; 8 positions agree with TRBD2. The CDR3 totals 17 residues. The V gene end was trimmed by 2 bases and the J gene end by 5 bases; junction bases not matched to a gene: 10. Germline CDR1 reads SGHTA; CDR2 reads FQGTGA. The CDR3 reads CASSLPGVGTSTGELFF. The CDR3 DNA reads TGTGCCAGCAGCTTACCGGGGGTGGGGACTAGTACCGGGGAGCTGTTTTTT.